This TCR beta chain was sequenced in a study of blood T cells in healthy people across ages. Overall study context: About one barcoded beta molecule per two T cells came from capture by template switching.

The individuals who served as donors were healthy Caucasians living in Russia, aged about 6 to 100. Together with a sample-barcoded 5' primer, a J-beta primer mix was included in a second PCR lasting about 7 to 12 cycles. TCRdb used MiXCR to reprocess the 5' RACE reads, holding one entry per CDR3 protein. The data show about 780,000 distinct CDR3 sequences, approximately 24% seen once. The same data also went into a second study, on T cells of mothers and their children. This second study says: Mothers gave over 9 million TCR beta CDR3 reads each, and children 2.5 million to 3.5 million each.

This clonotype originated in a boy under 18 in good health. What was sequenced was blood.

As DNA, the CDR3 is TGTGCCAGCAACCTACAGGGTGTGGAGACCCAGTACTTC. Its protein product is CASNLQGVETQYF. The chain couples TRBV28 to TRBJ2-5, with D possibly being TRBD1 (6 bases). The V and J ends lost 7 bases and 5 bases respectively, with 14 bases between them. Germline V lookup: CDR1 MDHEN, CDR2 SYDVKM. The CDR3 runs 13 residues.